This TCR beta chain emerged from a study of identical twins. The CDR3 has 15 amino acids. V lost 6 bases, J lost 5 bases, and 8 bases stayed unmatched. To note about this clonotype: Antigen: not known.

Donors uniformly comprised healthy Caucasians. TCRdb analysed the 5' RACE reads with MiXCR anew, one entry per CDR3 protein. The sample yields around 1.7 million distinct CDR3 sequences, about 32% seen once. Study-wide results and caveats: Beta out-of-frame sequences showed weaker excess sharing between twins. Abundant beta clonotypes from cord blood had fewer insertions, unlike memory repertoires, which showed none. One should note that invariant MAIT and iNKT cells could partly confound zero-insertion analyses.

The sequenced sample was cord blood. This chain connects TRBV12-3 or TRBV12-4 to TRBJ2-7; 12 positions agree with TRBD2. The clonotype comes from a newborn girl in good health. As DNA, the CDR3 is TGTGCCAGCAGGAAGACTAGCGGGGGAAAGAACGAGCAGTACTTC. Protein: CASRKTSGGKNEQYF.